Sequencing of this TCR beta chain was carried out in a study of T cell responses to AZD1222 COVID-19 vaccine. Study-wide results and limits: The donor cohort was predominantly white British with a female majority, and clonal diversity may have been underestimated. There were vaccine-associated CD4 TCRs across spike, dominant at 160-218 and 743-854. The study found Spike-specific TCR breadth and depth rose after two AZD1222 doses. At baseline, just six AZD1222 recipients tested seropositive.

This clone was recorded a few times. Its antigen is undetermined. TCRdb's table, derived via immunoSEQ multiplex PCR, lists solely in-frame clones and lacks some. Of 90,000 to 100,000 clones listed, 70% to 85% were seen once; the top ten hold 12% to 15%. The starting material was peripheral blood, obtained 28 days after the second AZD1222 dose. The source is an adult who received the AZD1222 COVID-19 vaccine.

CDR3 sequence: CASSPTGVPLTEQYF. The CDR3 DNA sequence: TGTGCCAGCAGCCCTACGGGGGTTCCCCTTACCGAGCAGTACTTC. V is TRBV7-9 and J is TRBJ2-7, with a weak D call TRBD2 (6 bases). The CDR3 extends over 15 amino acids. V dropped 5 bases and J dropped 6 bases, with 20 bases sitting between them. The germline CDR1 and CDR2 sequences are SEHNR and FQNEAQ (reference sequence). The full variable domain, rest sourced from reference TRBV7-9 and TRBJ2-7, is DTGVSQNPRHKITKRGQNVTFRCDPISEHNRLYWYRQTLGQGPEFLTYFQNEAQLEKSRLLSDRFSAERPKGSFSTLEIQRTEQGDSAMYLCASSPTGVPLTEQYFGPGTRLTVT.